This T cell receptor beta chain was identified during a study of T cells expressing NK-cell markers. Study details: In sorted CD3+CD56+NKG2C+, CD3+CD56+NKG2C- and CD3+CD56-NKG2C+ T cells, TCR beta repertoires were obtained.

A word on this clonotype: Its target is unknown.

From the 5' RACE reads, TCRdb lists one entry per CDR3 protein and no DNA. This repertoire includes about 110,000 distinct CDR3 sequences. Whole-study results and caveats: In a group of several donors, dominant NKG2C+ clonotypes represented 1.0-7.0% of CD8+ T cells.

The TCR comes from a woman aged 18 to 75 in good health. The specimen was blood T cells: a sorted CD56 or NKG2C T cell subset, CD4+ or CD8+ T cells, or bulk PBMC T cells (not recorded which).

The CDR3 reads CASSLPAGGGTTDTQYF. V gene TRBV7-3 combines with J gene TRBJ2-3; TCRdb picks TRBD2, but there is no DNA to check that call. Germline-derived CDR1 and CDR2 are SGHTA and FQGTGA. This CDR3 comprises 17 residues. Looking up the rest from reference TRBV7-3 and TRBJ2-3 gives the full variable domain: GAGVSQTPSNKVTEKGKYVELRCDPISGHTALYWYRQSLGQGPEFLIYFQGTGAADDSGLPNDRFFAVRPEGSVSTLKIQRTERGDSAVYLCASSLPAGGGTTDTQYFGPGTRLTVL.